This TCR beta chain was obtained from a study of CD8 T cells in ankylosing spondylitis. This clonotype was seen a few times. Antigen specificity is unknown. Overall study findings and caveats: A TCR beta motif made of several highly homologous variants seemed typical of ankylosing spondylitis blood. Reportedly, significant enrichment of disease-linked clones occurred in matched ankylosing spondylitis synovial fluid.

Trimming pared 3 bases from V and 4 bases from J, leaving 9 bases between. In germline, CDR1 is MGHDK, CDR2 SYGVNS. The CDR3 extends over 14 amino acids. Quantitative molecular-barcoded 5'-RACE generated the TCR beta libraries. TCRdb independently ran MiXCR on the 5' RACE reads; one entry per CDR3 protein. The table lists some 240,000 distinct CDR3 sequences, approximately 9% of them singletons. The receptor's source is a male donor with ankylosing spondylitis or in good health (not recorded which). Sequenced sample: blood, either unsorted or a sorted T cell fraction (not recorded which). V gene TRBV25-1 combines with J gene TRBJ1-4; tentatively, D is TRBD1 (5 bases). CDR3 residues: CASSDVGGNEKLFF. CDR3 coding DNA: TGTGCCAGCAGTGACGTCGGGGGTAATGAAAAACTGTTTTTT.